A single sample is the source of the 11 T cell receptor beta chains below, sequenced in a study of chemoradiotherapy in HPV16-positive cancers. The assay was immunoSEQ multiplex PCR, and TCRdb's table has in-frame clones only and misses some. This sample has roughly 11,000 clones, with around four fifths found just once. The material was obtained from a patient who underwent chemoradiotherapy. The receptors stem from a human donor with HPV-associated anogenital cancer.

The chain links TRBV7-2 to TRBJ1-5; D uncertain. The CDR3 spans 13 residues. V dropped 2 bases and J dropped 2 bases, with 4 bases sitting between them. Per the germline V gene, CDR1 is SGHTA and CDR2 is FQGNSA. The CDR3, as DNA: TGTGCCAGCAGCTTACAGGGCAATCAGCCCCAGCATTTT. Translated: CASSLQGNQPQHF.

The chain combines TRBV7-2 with TRBJ2-5; 9 bases match TRBD2. CDR3 size: 18 residues. With 1 base clipped from V and 5 bases from J, the junction kept 14 bases outside the gene matches. The germline CDR1 and CDR2 sequences are SGHTA and FQGNSA. This CDR3 is CASSLGIGRRGGLETQYF. CDR3 DNA sequence: TGTGCCAGCAGCTTAGGGATTGGTCGGCGGGGGGGCTTGGAGACCCAGTACTTC.

The chain is built from TRBV7-2 and TRBJ1-6, with 7 bases matching TRBD1. Trimming took 5 bases from V and 7 from J; bases not matched to a gene: 8. The germline V gene encodes CDR1 SGHTA and CDR2 FQGNSA. This CDR3 region has 15 residues. This CDR3 reads CASSQGTAFNSPLHF. CDR3 DNA: TGTGCCAGCAGCCAAGGGACAGCTTTCAATTCACCCCTCCACTTT.

V gene TRBV9 combines with J gene TRBJ1-1; D perhaps matches TRBD1 (5 bases). The CDR3 is 14 amino acids. Trimming stripped 0 bases from V and 3 bases from J, with 9 bases between. CDR1 and CDR2 (germline): SGDLS, YYNGEE. This chain's CDR3 is CASSVAQGDTEAFF. CDR3 coding DNA: TGTGCCAGCAGCGTAGCTCAGGGAGACACTGAAGCTTTCTTT. Combining the CDR3 with reference TRBV9 and TRBJ1-1 gives the whole variable domain DSGVTQTPKHLITATGQRVTLRCSPRSGDLSVYWYQQSLDQGLQFLIQYYNGEERAKGNILERFSAQQFPDLHSELNLSSLELGDSALYFCASSVAQGDTEAFFGQGTRLTVV.

The CDR3 DNA is TGTGCCAGTAGTCCTCGGTTCCGGGGGCCGAGCTCCTACAATGAGCAGTTCTTC. Its translation is CASSPRFRGPSSYNEQFF. The chain links TRBV19 to TRBJ2-1; the D gene could be TRBD1 or TRBD2 (6 bases each). This CDR3 has 18 residues. CDR1 and CDR2 from the germline V gene are LNHDA and SQIVND (reference sequence). With 5 bases removed from V and 0 bases from J, the gap between germline ends came to 20 bases.

The chain couples TRBV6-1 to TRBJ1-1; D uncertain. The CDR3 covers 12 residues. CDR1 is MNHNS, CDR2 SASEGT, per germline. The V gene lost 2 bases and the J gene lost 5 bases, with 6 bases spanning the gap. The DNA for the CDR3 is TGTGCCAGCAGTGAATTTGCAACTGAAGCTTTCTTT. The encoded protein is CASSEFATEAFF.

The CDR3: CASSFLNTGELFF. As DNA, the CDR3 is TGTGCCAGCAGCTTCTTGAACACCGGGGAGCTGTTTTTT. The V and J genes are TRBV5-5 and TRBJ2-2; D ambiguous. V was pared by 2 bases and J by 1 base, with 3 bases between. From germline, CDR1 is SGHKS and CDR2 YYEKEE (reference sequence). This CDR3 is built from 13 residues.

The V gene is TRBV11-2, the J gene TRBJ2-7; D may be TRBD2 (6 bases). Germline lookup yields CDR1 SGHAT and CDR2 FQNNGV. The CDR3 contains 16 residues. V lost 5 bases to trimming and J lost 4 bases, with 21 bases between them. The CDR3 spells CASSNLRVGRGYEQYF. CDR3 in DNA: TGTGCCAGCAGCAACCTCAGAGTGGGACGGGGGTACGAGCAGTACTTC.

In its sample, this clone was seen a few times. The chain recombines TRBV5-1 with TRBJ1-2, with 9 positions matching TRBD1. Germline-derived CDR1 and CDR2 are SGHRS and YFSETQ. CDR3 length: 14 amino acids. After removal of 3 bases from V and 3 bases from J, the junction contained 3 bases not matched to a gene. This CDR3 is CASSSQGADYGYTF. The CDR3 coding sequence is TGCGCCAGCAGCTCACAGGGGGCGGACTATGGCTACACCTTC.

The rearrangement links TRBV18 to TRBJ1-4; 9 bases align to TRBD1. This CDR3 comprises 16 residues. Germline assignment: CDR1 KGHSH and CDR2 LQKENI. V shed 3 bases and J 10 bases; nucleotides not matched to a gene: 12. The CDR3 reads CASSPLGQGIEVKLFF. As DNA, the CDR3 is TGTGCCAGCTCACCTCTGGGACAGGGTATCGAAGTAAAACTGTTTTTT.

A few counts support this clone. This CDR3 is CASSQSGFGTEAFF. CDR3 sequence (DNA): TGTGCCAGCAGCCAGTCCGGCTTCGGCACTGAAGCTTTCTTT. The chain uses TRBV13 and TRBJ1-1; no clear D. The length of the CDR3 is 14 residues. V was pared by 5 bases and J by 4 bases, with 14 bases between. Germline CDR1 is PRHDT and CDR2 is FYEKMQ (reference sequence).